These 2 T cell receptor beta chains were all obtained from the same sample, sequenced in a study of metastatic and nonmetastatic thyroid tumors (dated by TCRdb to 2018 to 2020). None of the patients had been given any treatment before thyroid surgery. The method behind the library was PCR. For sequencing, an Illumina HiSeq 4000 was employed. In TCRdb, the public reads were trimmed at Q25 with fastp and aligned with MiXCR, with productive beta chains retained. The sample table lists 14,000 or so clones, 25% to 30% of them with a count of one. Clones ranked in the top ten supply roughly 4.3% of the sample. Sequenced: blood. Receptors were obtained from a female donor with papillary thyroid cancer or a benign thyroid nodule (not recorded which). Some clones in this sample may be carry-over from other donors' samples.

This clone ranks as medium-sized (0.01 to 0.1%). The chain has TRBV7-8 and TRBJ2-2, with 8 bases matching TRBD2. Looked up from germline, CDR1 is SGHVS and CDR2 is FQNEAQ. Trimming removed 9 bases from V and 0 bases from J; junction bases left unmatched: 18. The CDR3 is 19 residues long. CDR3 amino acids: CASYQRERINRPNTGELFF. DNA for the CDR3: TGTGCCAGTTATCAGCGGGAGAGGATTAATCGCCCGAACACCGGGGAGCTGTTTTTT.

By share, this clone ranks as medium-sized. J is TRBJ2-1 and V is TRBV27; maybe TRBD2 (5 bases). V was trimmed by 6 bases and J by 4 bases, leaving 7 bases between them. Germline CDR1 and CDR2: MNHEY and SMNVEV (reference sequence). The CDR3 has 12 amino acids. As DNA, the CDR3 is TGTGCCAGCAGGAGGGCTTACAATGAGCAGTTCTTC. Amino acids: CASRRAYNEQFF.